Listed below are T cell receptor beta chains from one sample, sequenced in a study of shared clonotypes between healthy human individuals. Sequencing was performed with immunoSEQ multiplex PCR; in TCRdb, only in-frame clones are kept and a portion is missing. The profile shows hundreds of thousands of clones, around 92% of them singletons. The specimen sequenced was naive CD8+ T cells sorted from blood. These receptors all stem from a man aged 25-45 years in good health. CDR3s include the opening cysteine and the closing phenylalanine or tryptophan. The D gene is left open where the match is weak. The size of a clone is reported for some rows only, either as once, few or many, or as a class for expanded clones.

j_call clone_size d_call v_call cdr3_nt cdr3_aa
TRBJ2-7 once . TRBV15 TGTGCCACCAGCGACCGGGACGGACCCTACGAGCAGTACTTC CATSDRDGPYEQYF
TRBJ2-1 . TRBD2 TRBV27 TGTGCCAGCAGTTCCTTGTCCGGGACTAGCGGGAGACAAGACTACAATGAGCAGTTCTTC CASSSLSGTSGRQDYNEQFF
TRBJ2-1 . TRBD2 TRBV27 TGTGCCAGCAGTTTATCGCGCACTAGCGGGAGTGATGAGCAGTTCTTC CASSLSRTSGSDEQFF
TRBJ2-7 once TRBD1 TRBV19 TGTGCCAGTAGTCTGGACAGGTCTAACGAGCAGTACTTC CASSLDRSNEQYF
TRBJ2-1 . . TRBV9 TGTGCCAGCAGCGTAGACGGGGCCTACAATGAGCAGTTCTTC CASSVDGAYNEQFF
TRBJ2-3 . TRBD2 TRBV19 TGTGCCGCCAACTCGGGAGCGGGAGGGATCACAGATACGCAGTATTTT CAANSGAGGITDTQYF
TRBJ1-2 . . TRBV27 TGTGCCAGCAGTCCCCCGGACAGAGGGAACTATGGCTACACCTTC CASSPPDRGNYGYTF
TRBJ2-1 . TRBD2 TRBV27 TGTGCCAGCAGCGTAGGGCTTAGCGGGAGAAAAATTTACAATGAGCAGTTCTTC CASSVGLSGRKIYNEQFF
TRBJ1-1 . . TRBV5-5 TGTGCCAGCAGCTTGGAAGGCTGGGGCCTTCAGAGACGAAACACTGAAGCTTTCTTT CASSLEGWGLQRRNTEAFF
TRBJ1-1 once . TRBV28 TGTGCCAGCAGGGAGACGTCACTACCGTACACTGAAGCTTTCTTT CASRETSLPYTEAFF
TRBJ2-5 . . TRBV4-2 TGTGCCAGCAGCCAAGACGGGACCCAAGAGACCCAGTACTTC CASSQDGTQETQYF
TRBJ2-3 . TRBD1 TRBV7-3 TGTGCCAGCAGCATCAGGGGACAGACTAGCACAGATACGCAGTATTTT CASSIRGQTSTDTQYF
TRBJ2-1 . . TRBV7-7 TGTGCTAGCAGCTTATACAGCGGGCCGGGCGGCAATGAGCAGTTCTTC CASSLYSGPGGNEQFF
TRBJ2-2 . . TRBV25-1 TGTGCCAGCAGTGAATTAACCACCGGGGAGCTGTTTTTT CASSELTTGELFF
TRBJ1-4 . . TRBV10-3 TGTGCCATCAGCGAGGGGCTACGAAGTGAAAAACTGTTTTTT CAISEGLRSEKLFF
TRBJ2-7 . . TRBV19 TGTGCCAGTAAACCGACAGGAAGGTCCTACGAGCAGTACTTC CASKPTGRSYEQYF
TRBJ1-2 . . TRBV27 TGTGCCAGCAGTTTTTCCGTTAACTATGGCTACACCTTC CASSFSVNYGYTF
TRBJ2-7 . . TRBV28 TGTGCCAGCAGTTTAATTTGGGGGCCCGGACTAGGTTATCTCGAGCAGTACTTC CASSLIWGPGLGYLEQYF
TRBJ2-1 once . TRBV29-1 TGCAGCGTGGCCGGGACCCAGGAGTACAATGAGCAGTTCTTC CSVAGTQEYNEQFF
TRBJ1-5 . TRBD1 TRBV9 TGTGCCAGCAGCGAGACAGGGGGAAAAGATCAGCCCCAGCATTTT CASSETGGKDQPQHF
TRBJ1-1 . . TRBV28 TGTGCCAGCACTCTAGAGTCCGGACTGAATGAAGCTTTCTTT CASTLESGLNEAFF
TRBJ2-7 . TRBD2 TRBV7-9 TGTGCCAGCAGCTTTGTCACTAGCGGGCTTCTCTCCTACGAGCAGTACTTC CASSFVTSGLLSYEQYF
TRBJ2-3 . TRBD2 TRBV7-9 TGTGCCAGCAGCTTATCCGAGACTAGCGTGACAGATACGCAGTATTTT CASSLSETSVTDTQYF
TRBJ1-1 . . TRBV27 TGTGCCAGCAGTTTAGGGGCGGAAGGGGGCACTGAAGCTTTCTTT CASSLGAEGGTEAFF
TRBJ2-1 . . TRBV14 TGTGCCAGCAGCCCTATAGACACTTACAATGAGCAGTTCTTC CASSPIDTYNEQFF
TRBJ2-7 . TRBD2 TRBV29-1 TGCAGCGTGGGGGCTTACAGGGGAGGCGGGAGGGCCTACGAGCAGTACTTC CSVGAYRGGGRAYEQYF
TRBJ1-4 . . TRBV5-4 TGTGCCAGCTCAGCGAAGGGGAGGGGGGATGAAAAACTGTTTTTT CASSAKGRGDEKLFF
TRBJ1-1 few . TRBV29-1 TGCAGCGTTGGGCAAAACACTGAAGCTTTCTTT CSVGQNTEAFF
TRBJ2-4 . . TRBV28 TGTGCCAGCAGTTTACTCACTACCAAAAACATTCAGTACTTC CASSLLTTKNIQYF
TRBJ1-3 . TRBD1 TRBV29-1 TGCAGCGTTGAAGAACAGGGGTCTGGAAACACCATATATTTT CSVEEQGSGNTIYF
TRBJ2-2 . . TRBV7-6 TGTGCCAGCAGCTCTATTAGTCGGGAGCTGTTTTTT CASSSISRELFF
TRBJ2-5 . TRBD1 TRBV10-1 TGCGCCAGCACGCGACAGGGGGAGACCCAGTACTTC CASTRQGETQYF
TRBJ2-1 . TRBD2 TRBV7-9 TGTGCCAGCAGCGCATGGACTAGCGGGGAATACAATGAGCAGTTCTTC CASSAWTSGEYNEQFF
TRBJ2-2 . . TRBV28 TGTGCCAGCAGTTTCGGGCTTACGAACACCGGGGAGCTGTTTTTT CASSFGLTNTGELFF
TRBJ2-1 . TRBD2 TRBV7-9 TGTGCCAGCACCCTAGCGGGGCCCAATGAGCAGTTCTTC CASTLAGPNEQFF
TRBJ2-7 . . TRBV30 TGTGCCTGGAGATCCTCTCTGGCGTCCTACGAGCAGTACTTC CAWRSSLASYEQYF
TRBJ1-4 . . TRBV29-1 TGCAGCGTTGAAGATCCCACCCGGGGCAGGGTCGGTGAAAAACTGTTTTTT CSVEDPTRGRVGEKLFF
TRBJ2-2 . . TRBV5-6 TGTGCCAGCAGCTTGGGGCTCTTACCCGGGGAGCTGTTTTTT CASSLGLLPGELFF
TRBJ2-3 . TRBD1 TRBV13 TGTGCCAGCAGCCCAAGGGACAGGGGATTCGGCGGGAGGCCCGTAGATACGCAGTATTTT CASSPRDRGFGGRPVDTQYF
TRBJ2-7 . . TRBV11-3 TGTGCCAGCAGCTTAGGAGGGAACGAGCAGTACTTC CASSLGGNEQYF
TRBJ2-7 . TRBD2 TRBV5-1 TGCGCCAGCAGCTTCGGACTAGCGGGGTCCTACGAGCAGTACTTC CASSFGLAGSYEQYF
TRBJ2-5 . TRBD1 TRBV11-2 TGTGCCAGCAGCTCGGGGACAGGGTACGCGGAGACCCAGTACTTC CASSSGTGYAETQYF
TRBJ2-2 . . TRBV7-9 TGTGCCAGCAGCCCGTCAGAGGCGGCCGGGGAGCTGTTTTTT CASSPSEAAGELFF
TRBJ2-7 . . TRBV28 TGTGCCAGCAGTTTGGAGGGAGAACGACAAGCCTCCTACGAGCAGTACTTC CASSLEGERQASYEQYF
TRBJ2-7 . TRBD2 TRBV4-3 TGCGCCAGCAGCCAAGGCCCCATGGCTAGCGGGAGTGAGCAGTACTTC CASSQGPMASGSEQYF
TRBJ2-1 . TRBD2 TRBV27 TGTGCCAGCAGTGCTCTAACTAGCGGGAGTACAAGTGAGCAGTTCTTC CASSALTSGSTSEQFF
TRBJ2-1 . . TRBV5-1 TGCGCCAGCAGCTCGGATCAGACCGCCTACAATGAGCAGTTCTTC CASSSDQTAYNEQFF
TRBJ1-5 . . TRBV6-1 TGTGCCAGCAGTGAAACGGGGAGTGGTCAGCCCCAGCATTTT CASSETGSGQPQHF
TRBJ2-1 . TRBD2 TRBV27 TGTGCCAGCACCAGCCGACTAGCGGGAAACAATGAGCAGTTCTTC CASTSRLAGNNEQFF
TRBJ2-1 . . TRBV15 TGTGCCACCAGCAGGTTGAGGAGCTCCTACAATGAGCAGTTCTTC CATSRLRSSYNEQFF
TRBJ1-4 . . TRBV5-4 TGTGCCAGCAGCCGGGATTCCTTCGCAGCTAATGAAAAACTGTTTTTT CASSRDSFAANEKLFF
TRBJ2-6 . . TRBV10-1 TGCGCCAGCAGTCGGTGCGCACAAAGTCGGGCCAACGTCCTGACTTTC CASSRCAQSRANVLTF
TRBJ2-5 . . TRBV4-3 TGCGCCAGCAGGCCAGGATACCGGGACGGACAAGAGACCCAGTACTTC CASRPGYRDGQETQYF
TRBJ2-3 . TRBD2 TRBV4-1 TGCGCCAGCAGCCACTTGGGACTAGCGGACACAGATACGCAGTATTTT CASSHLGLADTDTQYF
TRBJ2-1 . TRBD1 TRBV27 TGTGCCAGCAGTTCCGGGACAGGGCCCAATGAGCAGTTCTTC CASSSGTGPNEQFF